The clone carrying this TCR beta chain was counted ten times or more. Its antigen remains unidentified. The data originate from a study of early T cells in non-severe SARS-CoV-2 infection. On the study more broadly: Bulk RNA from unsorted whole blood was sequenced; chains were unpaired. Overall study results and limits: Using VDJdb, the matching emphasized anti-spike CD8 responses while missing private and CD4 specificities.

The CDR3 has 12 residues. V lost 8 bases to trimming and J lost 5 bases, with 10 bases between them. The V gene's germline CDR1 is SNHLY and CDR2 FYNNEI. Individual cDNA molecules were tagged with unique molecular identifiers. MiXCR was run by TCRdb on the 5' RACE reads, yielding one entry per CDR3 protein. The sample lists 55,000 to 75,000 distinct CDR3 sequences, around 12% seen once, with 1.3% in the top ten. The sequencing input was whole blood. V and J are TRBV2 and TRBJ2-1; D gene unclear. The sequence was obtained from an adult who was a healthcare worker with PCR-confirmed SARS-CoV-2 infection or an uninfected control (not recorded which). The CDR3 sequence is CASVLINNEQFF. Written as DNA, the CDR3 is TGTGCCAGCGTACTGATAAACAATGAGCAGTTCTTC.